The 22 T cell receptor beta chains below were found in one sample sequenced in a study of blood T cell repertoires in COVID-19. Sequencing was performed with immunoSEQ multiplex PCR; in TCRdb, only in-frame clones are kept and a portion is missing. The sample lists some 310,000 clones, about 90% occurring once. The sequenced material came from peripheral blood. The receptors come from a middle-aged woman with COVID-19, enrolled during active disease.

The V gene is TRBV5-5, the J gene TRBJ2-7, with 7 bases lining up with TRBD1. V shed 4 bases, J shed 1 base, and the junction held 2 bases outside the gene matches. The CDR3 is 13 residues long. CDR1 and CDR2 from the germline V gene are SGHKS and YYEKEE (reference sequence). The chain's CDR3 is CASSQTGSYEQYF. CDR3 nucleotide sequence: TGTGCCAGCAGCCAGACAGGGTCCTACGAGCAGTACTTC.

The chain uses TRBV4-1 and TRBJ2-7; a weak D match, TRBD2 (5 bases). CDR3 length: 21 residues. The V gene's germline CDR1 is MGHRA and CDR2 YSYEKL. The V end lost 5 bases, the J end lost 3 bases, and 35 bases lay between the germline ends. The CDR3 reads CASSATLSGAGLSGNFYEQYF. CDR3 bases: TGCGCCAGCAGCGCAACGTTGTCGGGTGCGGGCCTCTCCGGGAACTTCTACGAGCAGTACTTC.

V usage is TRBV24-1 and J usage is TRBJ1-2, with TRBD1 matching 7 bases. Germline V gives CDR1 KGHDR, CDR2 SFDVKD. The CDR3 loop spans 17 amino acids. Trimming at V came to 5 bases and at J to 3 bases, leaving 14 bases not matched to a gene. The CDR3 region is CATSARNERDSDYGYTF. The CDR3 DNA reads as TGTGCCACCAGTGCCCGGAATGAACGGGACAGTGACTATGGCTACACCTTC.

The gene calls are TRBV4-3 and TRBJ1-1; D not certain. CDR1 and CDR2 (germline): LGHNA, YSLEER. The CDR3 consists of 14 residues. V lost 4 bases and J lost 2, with 11 bases in between. The CDR3 protein is CASSPSTGNTEAFF. DNA of the CDR3: TGCGCCAGCAGCCCCTCGACGGGAAACACTGAAGCTTTCTTT.

This clone has more than one count but fewer than ten. The chain joins TRBV7-9 to TRBJ1-2; TRBD1 matches at 7 bases. Germline assignment: CDR1 SEHNR and CDR2 FQNEAQ (reference sequence). V shed 4 bases, J shed 7 bases, and the junction held 6 bases outside the gene matches. This CDR3 region has 13 residues. CDR3 protein: CASSYRDSLGYTF. CDR3 nucleotides: TGTGCCAGCAGCTACCGGGACAGCCTTGGCTACACCTTC.

The V and J genes are TRBV7-9 and TRBJ1-2, with 9 bases fitting TRBD1. V dropped 2 bases and J dropped 4; count of bases not matched to a gene: 8. CDR3 length: 16 residues. CDR1 and CDR2 (germline): SEHNR, FQNEAQ (reference sequence). The CDR3 here is CASSLRDRDNSYGYTF. As DNA, the CDR3 is TGTGCCAGCAGCTTAAGGGACAGGGATAATAGCTATGGCTACACCTTC.

The chain uses TRBV23-1 and TRBJ2-7; D may be TRBD2 (5 bases). TRBV23-1 is labeled an ORF, and its function is uncertain. Trimming took 7 bases from V and 4 from J, leaving 23 bases between them. The CDR3 consists of 16 residues. The DNA for the CDR3 is TGCGCCAGCACCCCTCGGCGGGTCTATCCCCCTTACGAGCAGTACTTC. It encodes CASTPRRVYPPYEQYF.

The J gene is TRBJ1-1, the V gene TRBV19, with a possible D match to TRBD1 (5 bases). Germline V gives CDR1 LNHDA, CDR2 SQIVND (reference sequence). The CDR3 length is 16 residues. V lost 6 bases and J 4 bases, leaving 21 bases between the germline ends. CDR3 sequence reads: CASRRKGLGGGTEAFF. The CDR3, as DNA: TGTGCCAGTAGAAGAAAGGGGCTCGGGGGTGGCACTGAAGCTTTCTTT. Combining the CDR3 with reference TRBV19 and TRBJ1-1 gives the whole variable domain DGGITQSPKYLFRKEGQNVTLSCEQNLNHDAMYWYRQDPGQGLRLIYYSQIVNDFQKGDIAEGYSVSREKKESFPLTVTSAQKNPTAFYLCASRRKGLGGGTEAFFGQGTRLTVV.

The chain uses TRBV28 and TRBJ1-6; D not certain. This CDR3 contains 15 residues. Trimming pared 4 bases from V and 9 bases from J, leaving 16 bases between. Germline V gene data show CDR1 as MDHEN and CDR2 as SYDVKM. Here the CDR3 reads CASSSRADRGSPLHF. The CDR3 coding sequence is TGTGCCAGCAGTTCTCGGGCCGACCGGGGTTCACCCCTCCACTTT.

The V and J genes are TRBV20-1 and TRBJ2-2, with 7 bases fitting TRBD1. The CDR3 has 13 amino acids. Germline V CDR1 and CDR2: DFQATT, SNEGSKA (reference sequence). V lost 3 bases and J lost 5; bases outside the gene matches: 3. In nucleotides, the CDR3 is TGCAGTGCTAGTGGACAGGTTACCGGGGAGCTGTTTTTT. Translating it yields CSASGQVTGELFF.

CDR3 bases: TGTGCCATCAGTGAGGGGATACTAGCGGGTGCCCGGCAGCCCTACGAGCAGTACTTC. The encoded protein is CAISEGILAGARQPYEQYF. V and J are TRBV10-3 and TRBJ2-7, with 9 positions matching TRBD2. Germline CDR1 is ENHRY and CDR2 is SYGVKD. With 2 bases clipped from V and 2 bases from J, the junction kept 16 bases outside the gene matches. The CDR3 is made up of 19 amino acids.

The chain couples TRBV6-2 or TRBV6-3 to TRBJ1-2; D gene ambiguous. Germline CDR1 is MNHEY and CDR2 is SVGEGT. Trimming stripped 4 bases from V and 5 bases from J, with 20 bases between. The CDR3 sequence is 16 residues long. Here the CDR3 DNA reads TGTGCCAGCAGTTCCGGGAACCCTTCAGTGGGATATGGCTACACCTTC. The encoded protein is CASSSGNPSVGYGYTF.

This clone was recorded a few times. V usage is TRBV6-1 and J usage is TRBJ2-7, with D perhaps matching TRBD1 (5 bases). This CDR3 is built from 15 residues. CDR1 and CDR2 from the germline V gene are MNHNS and SASEGT. V lost 2 bases and J 7 bases, leaving 18 bases between the germline ends. The DNA for the CDR3 is TGTGCCAGCAGTGAAATGGTGGGGCAGGGTTTGGAGCAGTACTTC. Translated: CASSEMVGQGLEQYF.

The chain combines TRBV9 with TRBJ1-5; D unresolved. Germline V gene sequence: CDR1 SGDLS, CDR2 YYNGEE. The ends were cut back, 0 bases at V and 5 bases at J, with 12 bases in the middle. The CDR3 runs 15 residues. This CDR3 reads CASSVAGGQDQPQHF. The CDR3 coding sequence is TGTGCCAGCAGCGTAGCGGGAGGGCAAGATCAGCCCCAGCATTTT.

The chain links TRBV7-9 to TRBJ2-3; TRBD1 matches 7 bases. Germline CDR1 is SEHNR and CDR2 is FQNEAQ (reference sequence). V trimming: 5 bases; J trimming: 4 bases; junction bases outside the gene matches: 6. CDR3 length: 14 residues. The CDR3 DNA reads TGTGCCAGCAGCATTAGACAGGGCGCAGATACGCAGTATTTT. Amino acids: CASSIRQGADTQYF.

The chain employs TRBV5-4 and TRBJ2-7; weak D call: TRBD2 (5 bases). The CDR3 spans 15 residues. The germline V and J ends were trimmed by 0 bases and 2 bases, with 12 bases remaining between them. Germline loops: CDR1 SGHNT, CDR2 YYREEE (reference sequence). CDR3 amino acids: CASSLGVSDAYEQYF. CDR3 sequence (DNA): TGTGCCAGCAGCTTGGGGGTTAGCGACGCCTACGAGCAGTACTTC.

The V gene is TRBV19, the J gene TRBJ1-1; D is ambiguous. V was shortened by 1 base and J by 4 bases, with 7 bases between the two germline ends. The germline gives CDR1 LNHDA, CDR2 SQIVND (reference sequence). The CDR3 consists of 13 residues. The CDR3 nucleotides are TGTGCCAGTAGTATAGGCACAGCCACTGAAGCTTTCTTT. This encodes CASSIGTATEAFF.

The table lists this clone with a few counts. The rearrangement joins TRBV11-2 to TRBJ1-6; unclear D gene. This CDR3 comprises 15 residues. Looked up from germline, CDR1 is SGHAT and CDR2 is FQNNGV. V lost 6 bases to trimming and J lost 3 bases, with 12 bases between them. The CDR3 is CASSTGLIYNSPLHF. In DNA form, the CDR3 reads TGTGCCAGCAGTACGGGTCTGATCTATAATTCACCCCTCCACTTT.

A single count supports this clone. The chain carries TRBV5-1 and TRBJ2-5; TRBD1 aligns across 7 bases. CDR1 SGHRS and CDR2 YFSETQ come from the germline V gene. There are 14 residues in the CDR3. The V gene end was trimmed by 7 bases and the J gene end by 3 bases; junction bases not matched to a gene: 9. The CDR3 region is CASATGTAEETQYF. CDR3 nucleotide sequence: TGCGCCAGCGCAACCGGGACAGCCGAAGAGACCCAGTACTTC.

The chain is built from TRBV5-1 and TRBJ1-2; no clear D gene. Trimming shortened V by 0 bases and J by 2 bases, and 5 bases separated the two germline ends. In germline, CDR1 is SGHRS, CDR2 YFSETQ. The CDR3 is 13 residues long. In DNA form, the CDR3 reads TGCGCCAGCAGCTTGGCCCAGAACTATGGCTACACCTTC. Translation: CASSLAQNYGYTF.

The chain uses TRBV7-9 and TRBJ2-2; weak D call: TRBD1 (6 bases). Trimming cost V 5 bases and J 7 bases, with 14 bases left between them. The germline CDR1 and CDR2 sequences are SEHNR and FQNEAQ (reference sequence). This CDR3 spans 14 amino acids. CDR3 DNA: TGTGCCAGCAGCCACAGGGAGAGAGGCGGGGAGCTGTTTTTT. Protein sequence: CASSHRERGGELFF.

This sequence joins TRBV10-3 and TRBJ1-4; D is possibly TRBD1 (5 bases). Between the trimmed V and J ends, which lost 3 bases and 8 bases, there was a span of 19 bases. The CDR3 contains 16 residues. CDR1 is ENHRY, CDR2 SYGVKD, per germline. This chain's CDR3 is CAISEGGRAPFEKLFF. The CDR3 nucleotides read TGTGCCATCAGTGAAGGTGGCAGGGCCCCTTTCGAAAAACTGTTTTTT.